This record looks at one T cell receptor (beta chain) sequence and its context. Its antigen remains unidentified. Qualities for individual bases were not recorded, and no much larger clone is one base off. Each collaborating institution followed its own protocols to collect whole blood in K2EDTA tubes. For TCRbeta analysis, collaborators shipped samples as frozen whole blood, isolated PBMCs, or DNA extracted from either of those sample types. The data originate from a study of blood T cell repertoires in COVID-19 (dated by TCRdb to the early 2020s). With regard to the full study: Samples from collaborators originated in the United States, Italy and Spain and spanned both the acute and convalescent phases of COVID-19. The material from the prospective study consisted of cDNA or gDNA derived from T cells, B-cell-depleted T cells, or PBMCs. Subjects who had been exposed to COVID-19, were actively infected with it, or had recovered from it provided the deeply sampled blood TCRbeta repertoires that made up the dataset. The repertoires were made available in a free public database intended to serve as a resource for research on the immune response to SARS-CoV-2. Samples came from the ongoing ImmuneRACE study (first 160 participants) plus 1,254 subjects from 6 global collaborators. A de-identified subject ID, COVID-19 status, age in years and sex were almost always included in the sample metadata. Where HLA class I and class II types were available, the types were taken from metadata supplied by the sample provider, not from assay-based typing.

What the study reported, not specific to this receptor: How much clinical and demographic metadata was included differed by source and by participant, and the metadata was provided uncurated.

TCRbeta CDR3 regions were amplified from genomic DNA using the immunoSEQ Assay, a bias-controlled multiplex PCR. Per the original workflow: Within the assay, amplification of reference gene primers was used to estimate how many nucleated cells each sample contained. Sequence reads were collapsed and filtered to measure the absolute abundance of every unique TCRbeta CDR3 rearrangement. For each sample, productive Simpson clonality was calculated as the square root of Simpson's diversity index across productive rearrangements. The immuneACCESS repertoire file appears here via TCRdb, limited to in-frame rearrangements. These files lack a portion of the clones; in checked studies, under half of the deficit traces to unresolved V genes, and the cause of the others is not known. Clonal size and the V and J genes are those of that table, whereas D and trimming came from the DNA. The sample has around 24,000 clones on record, around 75% of them singletons. Roughly 60% of the sample rests with the top ten.

The germline V gene specifies KGHSH as CDR1 and LQKENI as CDR2. The CDR3 goes from the cysteine to the phenylalanine over 15 residues. The kept DNA is CDR3 alone, 45 bases in frame from the first base. V is reduced by 2 bases and J by 2 bases, leaving a spacing of 12 bases between them. The chain uses TRBV18 and TRBJ1-2; a weak D assignment points to TRBD1 (6 bases agree). The sample was peripheral blood. The origin of this receptor is a woman aged 80 or over with acute or convalescent COVID-19. The CDR3 is CASSPRGRGNYGYTF. The DNA reads as follows: TGTGCCAGCTCACCAAGGGGAAGGGGGAACTATGGCTACACCTTC.